These T cell receptor beta chains were read from a single sample in a study of CD8+ T cells in alopecia areata. Measured with immunoSEQ multiplex PCR; TCRdb has only the in-frame clones, and not every one. Here the sample spans about 220,000 clones, around 57% being singletons. Sequenced material: CD4+ T cells sorted from blood, taken at week 4, from a patient treated with tofacitinib. Receptors were obtained from a human donor with alopecia areata. The CDR3 runs from the conserved cysteine through the conserved F or W. The order of the fields is D gene, V gene, clone size, J gene, CDR3 protein. D genes are given only for firm matches. Clone size is stated in some rows and not others, as once, few, many or a class when expanded.

.,TRBV7-9,few,TRBJ1-6,CASRALLDSPLHF
TRBD2,TRBV5-1,.,TRBJ2-1,CASSFSGVNNEQFF
.,TRBV29-1,few,TRBJ1-2,CSVEAGTKLHAYGYTF
.,TRBV7-2,.,TRBJ1-2,CASSLSRGTKNGYTF
.,TRBV4-3,few,TRBJ2-2,CASSVAGNTGELFF
.,TRBV20-1,many,TRBJ1-2,CSARDQAGYTF
TRBD1,TRBV27,.,TRBJ2-1,CASYNPGQGFDEQFF
.,TRBV9,.,TRBJ2-5,CASSSGYREQETQYF
.,TRBV29-1,once,TRBJ1-1,CSVEIRATEAFF
.,TRBV14,few,TRBJ2-7,CASSQVPTSYEQYF
TRBD1,TRBV9,.,TRBJ2-1,CASSVTGGPFEQFF
.,TRBV7-2,once,TRBJ1-6,CASSPQTAAHSPLHF
.,TRBV6-5,.,TRBJ1-2,CASSPLAGSYGYTF
.,TRBV2,.,TRBJ2-1,CAGGSGTWEQFF
.,TRBV27,.,TRBJ1-2,CASAQNSGNYGYTF
.,TRBV2,.,TRBJ2-2,CASSDIRGHGELFF
TRBD2,TRBV25-1,.,TRBJ2-2,CASRGLAGSGELFF
.,TRBV29-1,.,TRBJ1-1,CSVVAITEAFF
TRBD1,TRBV5-5,few,TRBJ1-1,CASSSTGANTEAFF
.,TRBV2,once,TRBJ2-1,CASSPDGSTYNEQFF
.,TRBV4-3,few,TRBJ2-7,CASSQEWGRFPHSSSYEQYF
TRBD1,TRBV28,.,TRBJ1-2,CASSLNLHQGTGDYGYTF
.,TRBV5-6,.,TRBJ2-7,CASNSRGAGYEQYF
.,TRBV6-6,.,TRBJ2-3,CATKDSDTQYF
.,TRBV25-1,.,TRBJ2-7,CASSPIDSTGYEQYF
.,TRBV7-2,few,TRBJ2-1,CASTLGLTNEQFF
.,TRBV20-1,.,TRBJ1-3,CSADEGNTIYF
.,TRBV7-2,few,TRBJ1-2,CASSPQGRINYGYTF
.,TRBV7-2,.,TRBJ2-7,CASRIAPLGGGSYEQYF
.,TRBV29-1,.,TRBJ1-5,CSVELASNQPQHF
.,TRBV25-1,.,TRBJ2-6,CASSGPQLSGANVLTF
.,TRBV29-1,.,TRBJ1-1,CSVVRRGNTEAFF
.,TRBV27,.,TRBJ2-6,CASSLFSGANVLTF
.,TRBV7-2,few,TRBJ2-3,CASSLVPLGDTQYF
TRBD1,TRBV10-2,.,TRBJ2-2,CASRTGGNTGELFF
.,TRBV15,.,TRBJ2-2,CATSRVAFGELFF
.,TRBV6-6,.,TRBJ2-1,CATEASGGNEQFF
.,TRBV15,.,TRBJ2-3,CATSPQGGRTDTQYF
TRBD2,TRBV30,.,TRBJ2-4,CAWNGLAEKIRGNIQYF
.,TRBV11-1,.,TRBJ1-2,CASSLQGNDYGYTF